This T cell receptor (beta chain) was captured by sequencing in a study of blood T cell repertoires in COVID-19. On the study more broadly: Sites in the United States, Italy and Spain provided acute and convalescent COVID-19 samples. Sample material is recorded as cDNA or gDNA derived from T cells, B-cell-depleted T cells, or PBMCs.

V was shortened by 4 bases and J by 1 base, with 10 bases between the two germline ends. Germline V CDR1 and CDR2: SGHVS, FQNEAQ. This CDR3 spans 14 amino acids. Original analysis: Amplification with reference gene primers provided the estimates of nucleated cell counts. Sequenced by immunoSEQ multiplex PCR; TCRdb stores in-frame clones only, minus some. The V and J calls and clone size come from that table; D and trimming were worked out from the DNA. The data hold about 56,000 clones, with approximately 81% observed a single time. The V gene is TRBV7-8, the J gene TRBJ1-1; tentatively, D is TRBD1 (5 bases). Sequenced input: peripheral blood. The source of this sequence is an elderly woman with acute or convalescent COVID-19. The CDR3 loop reads CASSSRAENTEAFF. CDR3 in DNA: TGTGCCAGCAGCTCCAGGGCGGAGAACACTGAAGCTTTCTTT.